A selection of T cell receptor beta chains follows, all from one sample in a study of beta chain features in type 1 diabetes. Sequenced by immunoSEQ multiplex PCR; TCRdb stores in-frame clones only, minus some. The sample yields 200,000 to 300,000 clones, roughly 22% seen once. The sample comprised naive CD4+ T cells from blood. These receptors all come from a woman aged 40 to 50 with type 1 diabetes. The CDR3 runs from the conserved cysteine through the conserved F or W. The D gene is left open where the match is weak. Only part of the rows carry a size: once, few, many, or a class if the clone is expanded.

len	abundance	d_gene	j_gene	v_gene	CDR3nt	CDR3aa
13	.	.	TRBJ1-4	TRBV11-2	TGTGCCAGCAGCTTAAGCAGGGCCGAAAAACTGTTTTTT	CASSLSRAEKLFF
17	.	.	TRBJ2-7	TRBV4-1	TGCGCCAGCAGCCAAGCCGGTTCCAAGGACAGCTCCTACGAGCAGTACTTC	CASSQAGSKDSSYEQYF
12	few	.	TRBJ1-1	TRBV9	TGTGCCAGCAGCGTGGGGGGTAAGGAAGCTTTCTTT	CASSVGGKEAFF
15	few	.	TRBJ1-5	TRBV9	TGTGCCAGCAGCGGGCCGGGGGGGCTGAATCAGCCCCAGCATTTT	CASSGPGGLNQPQHF
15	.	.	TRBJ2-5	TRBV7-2	TGTGCCAGCAGCCTACGTCCGGGAGTAGGAGAGACCCAGTACTTC	CASSLRPGVGETQYF
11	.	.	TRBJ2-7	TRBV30	TGTGCCTGGAGTGTACATGCGGGGCAGTACTTC	CAWSVHAGQYF
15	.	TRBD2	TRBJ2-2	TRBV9	TGTGCCAGCAGCGGACCTAGCGGGCCGACCGGGGAGCTGTTTTTT	CASSGPSGPTGELFF
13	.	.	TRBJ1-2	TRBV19	TGTGCCAGTAGTCTGGCAGGGGAATATGGCTACACCTTC	CASSLAGEYGYTF
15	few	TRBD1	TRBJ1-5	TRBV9	TGTGCCAGCAGCGTCGGGACAGGGGAAAATCAGCCCCAGCATTTT	CASSVGTGENQPQHF
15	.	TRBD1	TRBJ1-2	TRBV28	TGTGCCAGCAGCCTGGGACAGCGAGTCTACTATGGCTACACCTTC	CASSLGQRVYYGYTF
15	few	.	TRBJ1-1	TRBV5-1	TGCGCCAGCAGCTCGGGGAGCAGGGGAATCACTGAAGCTTTCTTT	CASSSGSRGITEAFF
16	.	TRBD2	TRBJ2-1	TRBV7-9	TGTGCCAGCAGCTTAGACGCGGGGGGGCCCCGCAATGAGCAGTTCTTC	CASSLDAGGPRNEQFF
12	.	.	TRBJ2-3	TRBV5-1	TGCGCCAGCTCGGAGCCCACAGATACGCAGTATTTT	CASSEPTDTQYF
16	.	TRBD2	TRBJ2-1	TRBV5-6	TGTGCCAGCAGCTTCCGCTCCGGGACTAGCTTGGATGAGCAGTTCTTC	CASSFRSGTSLDEQFF
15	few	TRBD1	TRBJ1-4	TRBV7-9	TGTGCCAGCAGTTCCCCCGGGACAGGCGGGGAAAAACTGTTTTTT	CASSSPGTGGEKLFF
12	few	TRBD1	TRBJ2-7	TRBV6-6	TGTGCCAGCCACGACAGGGTTGGCGAGCAGTACTTC	CASHDRVGEQYF
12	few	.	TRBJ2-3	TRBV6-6	TGTGCCAGGGGGCTCGGCCTCGATACGCAGTATTTT	CARGLGLDTQYF
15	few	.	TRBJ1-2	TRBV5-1	TGCGCCAGCAGCTTAAGGGCCGACAGGTTCTATGGCTACACCTTC	CASSLRADRFYGYTF
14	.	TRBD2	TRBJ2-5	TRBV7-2	TGTGCCAGCAGCTTAGTGGGGGGGAGAGAGACCCAGTACTTC	CASSLVGGRETQYF
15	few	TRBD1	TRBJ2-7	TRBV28	TGTGCCAGCAGTCATTTGACAGGGAAAACCTACGAGCAGTACTTC	CASSHLTGKTYEQYF
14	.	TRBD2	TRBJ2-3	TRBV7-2	TGTGCCAGCAGGCCGGGAGGGAGCACAGATACGCAGTATTTT	CASRPGGSTDTQYF
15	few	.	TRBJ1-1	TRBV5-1	TGCGCCAGCAGCTTGTCGGAGGGCTTAAACACTGAAGCTTTCTTT	CASSLSEGLNTEAFF
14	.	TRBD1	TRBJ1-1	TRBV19	TGTGCCAGTAGTGGCTCAGGGGGCGGGACTGAAGCTTTCTTT	CASSGSGGGTEAFF
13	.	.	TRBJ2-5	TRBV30	TGTGCCTGGAGTGATCAAATCCAAGAGACCCAGTACTTC	CAWSDQIQETQYF
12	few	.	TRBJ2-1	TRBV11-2	TGTGCCAGCAGCTTCGACCGGGATGAGCAGTTCTTC	CASSFDRDEQFF
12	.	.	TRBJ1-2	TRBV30	TGTGCCTGCCCCCGCCGGGACTATGGCTACACCTTC	CACPRRDYGYTF
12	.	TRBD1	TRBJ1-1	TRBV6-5	TGTGCCAGCAGTCCCGGGACAGGAGGAGCTTTCTTT	CASSPGTGGAFF
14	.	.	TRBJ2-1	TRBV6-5	TGTGCCAGCAGTCTCACGACAGGCTACAATGAGCAGTTCTTC	CASSLTTGYNEQFF
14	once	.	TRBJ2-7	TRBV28	TGTGCCAGCAGCCGGGGCGGCGCGGGAAACGAGCAGTACTTC	CASSRGGAGNEQYF
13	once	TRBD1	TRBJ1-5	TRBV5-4	TGTGCCAGCAGCATACAGGGGGATCAGCCCCAGCATTTT	CASSIQGDQPQHF
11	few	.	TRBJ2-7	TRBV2	TGTGCCAGCAGGCAGGGCTACGAGCAGTACTTC	CASRQGYEQYF
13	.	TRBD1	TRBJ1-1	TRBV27	TGTGCCAGCAGTTGGAATCAGGGGGCTAAAGCTTTCTTT	CASSWNQGAKAFF
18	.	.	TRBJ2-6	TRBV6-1	TGTGCCAGCAGTGAAGCGCAAGGAGGGTACTCTGGGGCCAACGTCCTGACTTTC	CASSEAQGGYSGANVLTF
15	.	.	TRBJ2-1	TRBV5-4	TGTGCCAGCAGCTTGGTCGGGGACTTCTACAATGAGCAGTTCTTC	CASSLVGDFYNEQFF
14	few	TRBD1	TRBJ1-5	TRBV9	TGTGCCAGCAGCCTTGGGACAGCCAATCAGCCCCAGCATTTT	CASSLGTANQPQHF
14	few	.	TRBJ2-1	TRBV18	TGTGCCAGCTCTCCACAGAGGCAAAGTGATGAGCAGTTCTTC	CASSPQRQSDEQFF
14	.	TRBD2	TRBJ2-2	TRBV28	TGTGCCAGCAGATTGCGGGAGGTAACCGGGGAGCTGTTTTTT	CASRLREVTGELFF
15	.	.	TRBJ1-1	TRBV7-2	TGTGCCAGCAGCTTAGAGACAGGCGTGAACACTGAAGCTTTCTTT	CASSLETGVNTEAFF
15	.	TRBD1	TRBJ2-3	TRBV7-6	TGTGCCAGCAGCTCCAACAGGGGAGCGACAGATACGCAGTATTTT	CASSSNRGATDTQYF
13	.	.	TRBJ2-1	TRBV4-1	TGCGCCAGCAGCCACTTACTAGCCGATGAGCAGTTCTTC	CASSHLLADEQFF
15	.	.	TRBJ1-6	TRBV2	TGTGCCAGCATCTCGGAGGTGGTGATAAATTCACCCCTCCACTTT	CASISEVVINSPLHF
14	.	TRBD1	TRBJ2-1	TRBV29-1	TGCAGCGTGCGGGACAGGGGGCCACAAAATGAGCAGTTCTTC	CSVRDRGPQNEQFF
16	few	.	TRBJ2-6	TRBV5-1	TGCGCCAGCAGCTTGGCTACGATCTCTGGGGCCAACGTCCTGACTTTC	CASSLATISGANVLTF
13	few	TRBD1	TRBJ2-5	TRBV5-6	TGTGCCAGCGGTAGGACAGGGCGGGAGACCCAGTACTTC	CASGRTGRETQYF
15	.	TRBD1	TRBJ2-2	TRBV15	TGTGCCACCAGCCGCGGGCAGGGGGCCCCCGGGGAGCTGTTTTTT	CATSRGQGAPGELFF
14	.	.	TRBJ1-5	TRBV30	TGTGCCTGGAGTCGCGGACAGTCGAATCAGCCCCAGCATTTT	CAWSRGQSNQPQHF
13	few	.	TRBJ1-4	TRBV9	TGTGCCAGCAGCGTAGGACAGAATGAAAAACTGTTTTTT	CASSVGQNEKLFF
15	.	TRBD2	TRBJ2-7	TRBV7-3	TGTGCCAGCAGCTTAAGTCTAGCGGGAGTGGACGAGCAGTACTTC	CASSLSLAGVDEQYF
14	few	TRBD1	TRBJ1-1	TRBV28	TGTGCCAGCAGTTCGACAGGGAGGAACACTGAAGCTTTCTTT	CASSSTGRNTEAFF
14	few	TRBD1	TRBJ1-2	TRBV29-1	TGCAGCGCCGAGGGCAGGGGGCTTAACTATGGCTACACCTTC	CSAEGRGLNYGYTF
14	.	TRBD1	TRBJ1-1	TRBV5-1	TGCGCCAGCAGCCCGGACAGGGGGGACACTGAAGCTTTCTTT	CASSPDRGDTEAFF
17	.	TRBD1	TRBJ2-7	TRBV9	TGTGCCAGCAGCGTAGGACCGGGGACAGGGGGACCCTACGAGCAGTACTTC	CASSVGPGTGGPYEQYF
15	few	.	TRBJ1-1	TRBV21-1	TGTGCCAGCAGCAAAGCGCAGCGAAAGAACACTGAAGCTTTCTTT	CASSKAQRKNTEAFF
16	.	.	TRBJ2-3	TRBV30	TGTGCCTGGAGTGTGGGACTGCAGTCTAGCACAGATACGCAGTATTTT	CAWSVGLQSSTDTQYF
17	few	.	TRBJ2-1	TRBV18	TGTGCCAGCTCACCTCTCTACAGCAAAAGCTCCTACAATGAGCAGTTCTTC	CASSPLYSKSSYNEQFF
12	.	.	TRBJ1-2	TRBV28	TGTGCCACCGTAGGGGTTAACTATGGCTACACCTTC	CATVGVNYGYTF
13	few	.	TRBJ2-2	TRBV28	TGTGCCAGCAGTTTGGGGAGCACCGGGGAGCTGTTTTTT	CASSLGSTGELFF
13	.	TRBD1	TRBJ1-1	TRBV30	TGTGCCTGGTCCACCGTCAGGGGGACTGAAGCTTTCTTT	CAWSTVRGTEAFF